The T cell receptor (beta chain) described here comes from a study of blood T cell repertoires in COVID-19. Study as a whole: PBMCs, B-cell-depleted T cells, or T cells were the source of the cDNA or gDNA that made up the material.

Study members were between about 18 and 100 years old and lived in some 26 US regions. Germline V gives CDR1 SGHDT, CDR2 YYEEEE. Unmatched junction bases numbered 0, after V lost 3 bases and J lost 4 bases. The CDR3 is made up of 13 amino acids. Methods used by the authors: The assay estimated nucleated cells by amplifying reference gene primers. Method: immunoSEQ multiplex PCR; TCRdb's copy keeps in-frame clones and lacks some. V, J and clone size derive from that table, while D and trimming were established from the DNA sequence. The sample carries hundreds of thousands of clones, around nine tenths recorded once.

The chain has TRBV5-6 and TRBJ1-2; 10 bases agree with TRBD1. This TCR derives from a man aged 55-75 years who had recovered from COVID-19. The source material was PBMCs or T cells enriched from blood (not recorded which). This CDR3 is CASSWDRGYGYTF. The CDR3 nucleotides read TGTGCCAGCAGCTGGGACAGGGGCTATGGCTACACCTTC.